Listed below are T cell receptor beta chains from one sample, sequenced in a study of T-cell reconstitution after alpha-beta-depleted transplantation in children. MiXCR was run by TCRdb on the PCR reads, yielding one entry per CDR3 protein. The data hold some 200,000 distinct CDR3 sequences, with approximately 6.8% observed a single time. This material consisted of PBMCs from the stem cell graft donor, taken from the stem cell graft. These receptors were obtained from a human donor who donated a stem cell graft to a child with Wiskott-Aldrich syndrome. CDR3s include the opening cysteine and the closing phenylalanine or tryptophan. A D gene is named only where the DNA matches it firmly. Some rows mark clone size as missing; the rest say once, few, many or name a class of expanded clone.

CDR3aa: CASSPTGRSYEQYF
CDR3nt: TGTGCCAGCAGCCCGACAGGGCGCTCCTACGAGCAGTACTTC
d_gene: TRBD1
v_gene: TRBV7-9
len: 14
abundance: .
j_gene: TRBJ2-7

CDR3aa: CAWSVRSSGILSSYNEQFF
CDR3nt: TGTGCCTGGAGTGTACGGTCTAGCGGGATCTTAAGCTCCTACAATGAGCAGTTCTTC
d_gene: TRBD2
v_gene: TRBV30
len: 19
abundance: few
j_gene: TRBJ2-1

CDR3aa: CSARDPSGRVYEQYF
CDR3nt: TGCAGTGCTAGAGACCCTAGCGGGAGGGTCTACGAGCAGTACTTC
d_gene: TRBD2
v_gene: TRBV20-1
len: 15
abundance: many
j_gene: TRBJ2-7

CDR3aa: CASIGTSGSTDTQYF
CDR3nt: TGTGCCAGCATCGGGACTAGCGGGAGCACAGATACGCAGTATTTT
d_gene: TRBD2
v_gene: TRBV7-8
len: 15
abundance: many
j_gene: TRBJ2-3

CDR3aa: CASSVGQGSQPQHF
CDR3nt: TGCGCCAGCAGCGTGGGACAGGGAAGCCAGCCCCAGCATTTT
d_gene: TRBD1
v_gene: TRBV5-1
len: 14
abundance: many
j_gene: TRBJ1-5

CDR3aa: CASSLPGELFF
CDR3nt: TGCGCCAGCAGCCTCCCCGGGGAGCTGTTTTTT
d_gene: .
v_gene: TRBV5-1
len: 11
abundance: many
j_gene: TRBJ2-2

CDR3aa: CSVGQGMGDTQYF
CDR3nt: TGCAGCGTTGGGCAGGGGATGGGAGATACGCAGTATTTT
d_gene: .
v_gene: TRBV29-1
len: 13
abundance: .
j_gene: TRBJ2-3

CDR3aa: CASSQMSEGAQHF
CDR3nt: TGTGCCAGCAGCCAGATGAGCGAGGGAGCCCAGCATTTT
d_gene: .
v_gene: TRBV3-1
len: 13
abundance: many
j_gene: TRBJ1-5

CDR3aa: CSARDTAGGSSPLHF
CDR3nt: TGCAGTGCTAGAGATACGGCAGGGGGCAGTTCACCCCTCCACTTT
d_gene: TRBD1
v_gene: TRBV20-1
len: 15
abundance: many
j_gene: TRBJ1-6

CDR3aa: CASHEQFF
CDR3nt: TGTGCCAGCCATGAGCAGTTCTTC
d_gene: .
v_gene: TRBV7-9
len: 8
abundance: .
j_gene: TRBJ2-1

CDR3aa: CSVAPGGNYDGYTF
CDR3nt: TGCAGCGTTGCCCCGGGGGGGAACTACGATGGCTACACCTTC
d_gene: .
v_gene: TRBV29-1
len: 14
abundance: many
j_gene: TRBJ1-2

CDR3aa: CASSLRGQGNTEAFF
CDR3nt: TGTGCCAGCAGTCTGAGGGGACAGGGGAACACTGAAGCTTTCTTT
d_gene: TRBD1
v_gene: TRBV6-5
len: 15
abundance: many
j_gene: TRBJ1-1

CDR3aa: CASSVNYGYTF
CDR3nt: TGTGCCAGCAGTGTGAACTATGGCTACACCTTC
d_gene: .
v_gene: TRBV6-1
len: 11
abundance: many
j_gene: TRBJ1-2

CDR3aa: CASSTKTTQGSYNSPLHF
CDR3nt: TGTGCCAGCAGTACCAAAACCACACAAGGGAGTTATAATTCACCCCTCCACTTT
d_gene: .
v_gene: TRBV6-1
len: 18
abundance: .
j_gene: TRBJ1-6

CDR3aa: CASSSLRPGDEQFF
CDR3nt: TGTGCCAGTAGTAGTTTACGACCAGGGGATGAGCAGTTCTTC
d_gene: .
v_gene: TRBV19
len: 14
abundance: .
j_gene: TRBJ2-1

CDR3aa: CASSLIGLNTEAFF
CDR3nt: TGTGCCAGCAGCTTAATTGGGTTGAACACTGAAGCTTTCTTT
d_gene: .
v_gene: TRBV7-9
len: 14
abundance: many
j_gene: TRBJ1-1

CDR3aa: CASSSPGTLGEKLFF
CDR3nt: TGTGCCAGCAGTTCCCCCGGGACATTGGGGGAAAAACTGTTTTTT
d_gene: .
v_gene: TRBV6-5
len: 15
abundance: .
j_gene: TRBJ1-4

CDR3aa: CASSPGTGGRLETQYF
CDR3nt: TGTGCCAGCAGCCCCGGGACAGGGGGCCGTTTAGAGACCCAGTACTTC
d_gene: TRBD1
v_gene: TRBV11-2
len: 16
abundance: many
j_gene: TRBJ2-5

CDR3aa: CASSQGSYTYEQYF
CDR3nt: TGTGCCAGCAGCCAAGGCAGCTACACCTACGAGCAGTACTTC
d_gene: .
v_gene: TRBV3-1
len: 14
abundance: few
j_gene: TRBJ2-7

CDR3aa: CASSLEYWEETQYF
CDR3nt: TGTGCCAGCAGCTTAGAATACTGGGAAGAGACCCAGTACTTC
d_gene: .
v_gene: TRBV7-2
len: 14
abundance: many
j_gene: TRBJ2-5

CDR3aa: CATGTGNTEAFF
CDR3nt: TGTGCCACCGGGACAGGCAACACTGAAGCTTTCTTT
d_gene: TRBD1
v_gene: TRBV24-1
len: 12
abundance: many
j_gene: TRBJ1-1

CDR3aa: CSVAVVRGGRADTQYF
CDR3nt: TGCAGCGTTGCGGTGGTGCGGGGGGGGAGGGCAGATACGCAGTATTTT
d_gene: TRBD2
v_gene: TRBV29-1
len: 16
abundance: many
j_gene: TRBJ2-3

CDR3aa: CASSLDGGWNEQYF
CDR3nt: TGTGCCAGCAGCTTAGACGGAGGGTGGAACGAGCAGTACTTC
d_gene: .
v_gene: TRBV7-6
len: 14
abundance: many
j_gene: TRBJ2-7

CDR3aa: CASSPRQNSNYGYTF
CDR3nt: TGTGCCAGCAGTCCCCGACAGAACTCTAACTATGGCTACACCTTC
d_gene: .
v_gene: TRBV12-3/TRBV12-4
len: 15
abundance: many
j_gene: TRBJ1-2

CDR3aa: CASSLGHRDYGYTF
CDR3nt: TGTGCCAGCAGTTTAGGACACAGGGACTATGGCTACACCTTC
d_gene: .
v_gene: TRBV28
len: 14
abundance: .
j_gene: TRBJ1-2

CDR3aa: CATSFGDTGELFF
CDR3nt: TGTGCCACGTCATTTGGTGATACCGGGGAGCTGTTTTTT
d_gene: .
v_gene: TRBV10-3
len: 13
abundance: .
j_gene: TRBJ2-2

CDR3aa: CSARAYNEQFF
CDR3nt: TGCAGTGCCAGGGCGTACAATGAGCAGTTCTTC
d_gene: .
v_gene: TRBV20-1
len: 11
abundance: many
j_gene: TRBJ2-1